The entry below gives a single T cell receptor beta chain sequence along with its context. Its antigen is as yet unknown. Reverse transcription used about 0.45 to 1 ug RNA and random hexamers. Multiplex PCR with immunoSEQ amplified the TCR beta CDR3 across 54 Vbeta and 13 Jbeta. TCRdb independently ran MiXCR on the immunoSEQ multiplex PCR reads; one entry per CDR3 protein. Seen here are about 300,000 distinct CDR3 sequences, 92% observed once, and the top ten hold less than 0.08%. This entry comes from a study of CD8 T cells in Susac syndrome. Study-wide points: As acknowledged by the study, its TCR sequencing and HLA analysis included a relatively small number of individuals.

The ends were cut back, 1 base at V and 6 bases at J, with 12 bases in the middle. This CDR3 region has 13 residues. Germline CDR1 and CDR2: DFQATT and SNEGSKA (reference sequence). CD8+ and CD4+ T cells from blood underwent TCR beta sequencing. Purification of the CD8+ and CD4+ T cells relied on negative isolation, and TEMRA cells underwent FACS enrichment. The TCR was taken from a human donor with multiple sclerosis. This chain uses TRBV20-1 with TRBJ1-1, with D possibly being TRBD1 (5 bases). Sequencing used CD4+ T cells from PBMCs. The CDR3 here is CSARGGAGAEAFF. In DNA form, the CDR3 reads TGCAGTGCTAGAGGCGGGGCAGGTGCTGAAGCTTTCTTT.